This record concerns one TCR beta chain sequence. Antigen specificity is unknown. This specimen comes from a study of T cells in localized non-small cell lung cancer. Study results and caveats: It was uninvolved adjacent lung that showed the highest T cell clonality, exceeding tumor.

Germline V gene lookup returns CDR1 MNHEY and CDR2 SVGAGI. The CDR3 runs to 13 residues. Trimming cost V 5 bases and J 0 bases, with 7 bases left between them. The assay was immunoSEQ multiplex PCR, and TCRdb's table has in-frame clones only and misses some. The sample has tens of thousands of clones; over 75% are singletons. The sequence derives from a male donor at least 60 years old with stage III squamous cell lung carcinoma. The source was peripheral blood, collected before any cancer treatment. The J gene is TRBJ1-1, the V gene TRBV6-5; D not certain. CDR3 in amino acids: CASSTLMNTEAFF. CDR3 bases: TGTGCCAGCAGTACACTCATGAACACTGAAGCTTTCTTT.